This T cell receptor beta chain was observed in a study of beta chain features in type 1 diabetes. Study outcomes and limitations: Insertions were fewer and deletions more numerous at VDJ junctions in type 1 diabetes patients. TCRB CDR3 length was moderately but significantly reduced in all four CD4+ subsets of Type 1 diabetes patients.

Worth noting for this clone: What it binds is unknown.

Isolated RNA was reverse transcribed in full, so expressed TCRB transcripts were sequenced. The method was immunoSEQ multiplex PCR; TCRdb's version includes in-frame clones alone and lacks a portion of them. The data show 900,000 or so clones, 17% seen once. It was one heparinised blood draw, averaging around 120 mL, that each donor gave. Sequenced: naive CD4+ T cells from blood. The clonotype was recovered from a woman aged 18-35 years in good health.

The DNA for the CDR3 is TGTGCCAGCAGCCGAAAGGGACTAGCTGTGCACACCGGGGAGCTGTTTTTT. Amino acids: CASSRKGLAVHTGELFF. This chain connects TRBV11-2 to TRBJ2-2; 9 bases are a match to TRBD2. CDR1 and CDR2 (germline): SGHAT, FQNNGV. The CDR3 runs to 17 residues. Trimming cost V 5 bases and J 3 bases; bases outside gene matches: 10.